The rows below give T cell receptor beta chains drawn from one sample of a study of cytomegalovirus exposure and HLA in healthy donors. The table came from immunoSEQ multiplex PCR; TCRdb's copy has only in-frame clones and leaves some out. The table lists 100,000 to 150,000 clones, about 8.5% of them singletons. The sequenced sample was PBMCs. Receptor source: a man aged 40-49 years in good health and CMV-seronegative. The CDR3 runs from the conserved cysteine through the conserved F or W. Fields, in order: J gene, V gene, CDR3 protein.

TRBJ2-3	TRBV7-8	CASSLSHVDTQYF
TRBJ2-5	TRBV10-3	CAISESQGSTQYF
TRBJ1-2	TRBV12-5	CASGLVLAGELGYTF
TRBJ2-3	TRBV4-2	CASSLRAITDTQYF
TRBJ1-2	TRBV9	CASSVGGTDAYGYTF
TRBJ1-2	TRBV9	CASSVFRSGMYGYTF
TRBJ2-1	TRBV27	CASSLTSGGEQFF
TRBJ2-7	TRBV12-5	CASAPVSGGPYEQYF
TRBJ1-1	TRBV2	CASSEGLAPGEAFF
TRBJ2-7	TRBV28	CASTGQGAPAYEQYF
TRBJ2-2	TRBV2	CASRKGQANTGELFF
TRBJ2-1	TRBV6-6	CATKLDRHGEQFF
TRBJ1-3	TRBV14	CASSRDLGNTIYF
TRBJ2-7	TRBV10-3	CAISPGQSYEQYF
TRBJ2-5	TRBV2	CATKMDRGRETQYF
TRBJ2-5	TRBV4-1	CASSQRQGDQETQYF
TRBJ1-2	TRBV30	CAWSDQDYGYTF
TRBJ2-2	TRBV7-9	CASSLGLWTGRTGELFF
TRBJ2-7	TRBV28	CASSLSEVHEQYF
TRBJ1-1	TRBV2	CASTGQEGTEAFF
TRBJ1-2	TRBV7-3	CASSLYPDYGYTF
TRBJ1-6	TRBV6-5	CASSTGDSPLHF
TRBJ2-2	TRBV11-2	CASSPGTGYTGELFF
TRBJ1-3	TRBV9	CASSLEQGDGNTIYF
TRBJ2-3	TRBV5-4	CASSGPGLQDTQYF
TRBJ2-7	TRBV4-1	CASSQKQGADEQYF
TRBJ2-7	TRBV9	CASSVGPGVMYEQYF
TRBJ2-3	TRBV6-1	CASSLGAPSTDTQYF
TRBJ1-1	TRBV7-9	CASSWEGGVTEAFF
TRBJ2-1	TRBV6-1	CASRLGGWVYNEQFF
TRBJ1-5	TRBV19	CASCLRQGAFSNQPQHF
TRBJ1-1	TRBV7-2	CASSPRGTGGLMNTEAFF
TRBJ1-1	TRBV7-8	CASSPGTGEAFF
TRBJ1-1	TRBV7-2	CASSFAVTGDLNTEAFF
TRBJ1-1	TRBV30	CAWSVVSAEAFF
TRBJ2-1	TRBV4-1	CASSHPPVGHTNGNEQFF
TRBJ1-2	TRBV6-6	CASNTGTFEGYTF
TRBJ1-1	TRBV10-2	CASSDWQNTEAFF
TRBJ1-5	TRBV6-6	CASSYGGSNQPQHF
TRBJ1-2	TRBV20-1	CSAEQGAGYTF
TRBJ1-2	TRBV6-5	CASSLAPDHYGYTF
TRBJ2-5	TRBV5-6	CASSSRDRGSREQYF
TRBJ2-7	TRBV6-1	CASSEVTGRSEQYF
TRBJ2-2	TRBV4-1	CASSQEAVPGELFF
TRBJ1-5	TRBV5-4	CASSFELNQPQHF
TRBJ1-1	TRBV5-1	CASSSTAGSTEAFF
TRBJ2-5	TRBV5-6	CASRWSAQETQYF
TRBJ2-5	TRBV2	CASSEEWVQETQYF
TRBJ1-4	TRBV6-5	CASTSRARREKLFF
TRBJ2-5	TRBV11-2	CASSLVRGQGQETQYF
TRBJ1-3	TRBV2	CASSEGQGASSGNTIYF
TRBJ2-7	TRBV5-1	CASSLGDRTGESYEQYF
TRBJ2-7	TRBV9	CASSVGGTGSYEQYF
TRBJ1-1	TRBV7-2	CASSLDRSTEAFF
TRBJ2-1	TRBV5-6	CASSETGNEQFF
TRBJ2-3	TRBV5-4	CASSLGPLEGAQYF
TRBJ1-2	TRBV10-2	CASSGTGDYGYTF
TRBJ2-7	TRBV9	CASTPGQAYDEQYF
TRBJ1-6	TRBV5-4	CASSWWGGGSPLHF